One sample yielded the 9 T cell receptor beta chains listed below, sequenced in a study of cytomegalovirus exposure and HLA in healthy donors. The PCR had 60 Vbeta and 13 Jbeta primers. Libraries were prepared by immunoSEQ multiplex PCR; TCRdb keeps only in-frame clonotypes and omits some of them. The repertoire consists of about 200,000 clones, with around 74% occurring once and the leading ten covering approximately 1.5%. The material sequenced was PBMCs. All receptors come from a girl aged 10 to 17 in good health and CMV-seropositive.

The genes are TRBV6-5 and TRBJ2-7; 10 bases agree with TRBD1. The ends lost 4 bases at V and 2 bases at J; junction bases unmatched: 5. The CDR3 has 15 amino acids. The germline V gene encodes CDR1 MNHEY and CDR2 SVGAGI. The CDR3 loop is CASSLNGQGAYEQYF. In DNA, the CDR3 is TGTGCCAGCAGTTTGAACGGACAGGGGGCCTACGAGCAGTACTTC.

A word on this clone: Other nucleotide sequences from this sample produce the same CDR3. V gene TRBV6-5 combines with J gene TRBJ2-3, with a possible D match to TRBD2 (5 bases). V dropped 2 bases and J dropped 6 bases, with 12 bases sitting between them. Per germline, CDR1 MNHEY and CDR2 SVGAGI. This CDR3 has 14 amino acids. CDR3 coding DNA: TGTGCCAGCAGTTACCGGAGGTCTTTGGATACGCAGTATTTT. Its protein product is CASSYRRSLDTQYF.

This sequence joins TRBV6-6 and TRBJ1-1; weak D call: TRBD1 (6 bases). The CDR3 runs 14 residues. V lost 2 bases and J lost 1, with 8 bases in between. From germline, CDR1 is MNHNY and CDR2 SVGAGI (reference sequence). The CDR3 DNA is TGTGCCAGCAGTTACGGACAGAAGAACACTGAAGCTTTCTTT. Protein: CASSYGQKNTEAFF.

This clone was counted a few times. The CDR3 DNA reads TGCGCCAGCAGCCACAGGGACTATGGCTACACCTTC. Its translation: CASSHRDYGYTF. V is TRBV4-3 and J is TRBJ1-2; perhaps TRBD1 as D (5 bases). V gave up 3 bases and J gave up 3 bases, with 5 bases separating them. The CDR3 loop spans 12 amino acids. The V gene's germline CDR1 is LGHNA and CDR2 YSLEER.

J is TRBJ2-3 and V is TRBV15; tentative D call: TRBD2 (6 bases). The V and J ends lost 1 base and 3 bases respectively, with 11 bases between them. CDR3 length: 15 amino acids. CDR1 and CDR2 from the germline V gene are LNHNV and YYDKDF (reference sequence). This chain's CDR3 is CATSRGGTHTDTQYF. CDR3 DNA: TGTGCCACCAGCAGAGGCGGGACTCATACAGATACGCAGTATTTT.

The rearrangement uses TRBV7-9 and TRBJ2-3, with 10 bases fitting TRBD2. This CDR3 region has 16 residues. Germline V gives CDR1 SEHNR, CDR2 FQNEAQ (reference sequence). Trimming removed 4 bases from V and 0 bases from J; junction bases left unmatched: 4. CDR3 amino acids: CASSSKRGGSTDTQYF. The CDR3 DNA follows: TGTGCCAGCAGCTCGAAGCGGGGGGGGAGCACAGATACGCAGTATTTT.

The chain combines TRBV9 with TRBJ2-1; 7 nucleotides line up with TRBD2. Unmatched junction bases numbered 16, after V lost 6 bases and J lost 7 bases. The CDR3 is 16 amino acids. The germline CDR1 and CDR2 sequences are SGDLS and YYNGEE. The CDR3 protein is CASTIRPGGGENEQFF. CDR3 sequence (DNA): TGTGCCAGCACCATAAGACCGGGGGGAGGCGAAAATGAGCAGTTCTTC.

The chain combines TRBV27 with TRBJ2-7, with TRBD2 identical over 7 bases. V lost 3 bases and J lost 4; bases outside the gene matches: 6. This CDR3 contains 14 residues. Germline V lookup: CDR1 MNHEY, CDR2 SMNVEV (reference sequence). The CDR3 region has the DNA TGTGCCAGCAGTTTGGGAGGGCCGCTGTACGAGCAGTACTTC. Translation gives CASSLGGPLYEQYF.

Only a few counts were recorded for this clone. The chain joins TRBV30 to TRBJ1-1; TRBD1 is a possible D gene (5 bases). The V gene's germline CDR1 is GTSNPN and CDR2 SVGIG (reference sequence). The CDR3 sequence is 13 residues long. V lost 4 bases and J 5 bases, leaving 14 bases between the germline ends. CDR3 loop: CAWNRWGVTEAFF. The CDR3 coding sequence is TGTGCCTGGAACCGGTGGGGGGTTACTGAAGCTTTCTTT. Combining the CDR3 with reference TRBV30 and TRBJ1-1 gives the whole variable domain SQTIHQWPATLVQPVGSPLSLECTVEGTSNPNLYWYRQAAGRGLQLLFYSVGIGQISSEVPQNLSASRPQDRQFILSSKKLLLSDSGFYLCAWNRWGVTEAFFGQGTRLTVV.